This TCR beta chain comes out of a study of shared clonotypes between healthy human individuals. Researchers divided each subset's genomic DNA evenly across several immunoSEQ plates. PCR replicates performed on unsorted PBMC used 300 ng DNA, approximately 30,000 T cell genomes. The repertoire was sequenced with immunoSEQ multiplex PCR; TCRdb's copy has only in-frame clones and lacks some. The sample contains 450,000 to 650,000 clones, around 80% of which appear only once. Donors comprised healthy HIV-negative adults lacking recent acute infections or vaccinations. Everyone who donated was a Caucasian adult who lived in Nashville, Tennessee. Germline CDR1 reads MGHRA; CDR2 reads YSYEKL. This CDR3 has 14 residues. V dropped 4 bases and J dropped 7; count of bases not matched to a gene: 9.

The sequenced material came from PBMCs. This chain uses TRBV4-1 with TRBJ2-7, with 8 bases that match TRBD2. The TCR comes from a woman aged 40 to 50 in good health. Some clones in this sample may be carry-over from other donors' samples. The CDR3 here is CASSLSTSAGEQYF. The DNA for the CDR3 is TGCGCCAGCAGCCTCTCGACTAGCGCAGGAGAGCAGTACTTC.